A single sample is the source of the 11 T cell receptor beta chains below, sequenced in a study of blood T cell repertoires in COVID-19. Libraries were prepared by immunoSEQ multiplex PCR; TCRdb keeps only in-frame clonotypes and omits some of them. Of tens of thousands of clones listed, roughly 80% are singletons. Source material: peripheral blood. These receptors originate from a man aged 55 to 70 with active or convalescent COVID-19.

The CDR3 region is CASSLPGLGPYNEQFF. CDR3 DNA sequence: TGTGCCAGCAGCTTACCAGGGTTAGGGCCCTACAATGAGCAGTTCTTC. The V call is TRBV7-9, the J call TRBJ2-1, with D maybe TRBD1 (5 bases). Trimming took 2 bases from V and 2 from J, leaving 13 bases between them. The length of the CDR3 is 16 residues. In germline, CDR1 is SEHNR, CDR2 FQNEAQ (reference sequence).

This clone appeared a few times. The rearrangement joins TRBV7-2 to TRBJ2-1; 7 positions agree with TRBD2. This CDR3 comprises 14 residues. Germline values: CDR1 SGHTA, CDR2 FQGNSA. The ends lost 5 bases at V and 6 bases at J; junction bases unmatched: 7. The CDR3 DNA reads TGTGCCAGCAGCCAAAGAGGACTAGTCAATGAGCAGTTCTTC. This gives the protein CASSQRGLVNEQFF.

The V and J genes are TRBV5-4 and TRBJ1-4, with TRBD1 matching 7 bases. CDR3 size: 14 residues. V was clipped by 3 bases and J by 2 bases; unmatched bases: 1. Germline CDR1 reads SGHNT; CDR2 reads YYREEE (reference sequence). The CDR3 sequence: CASSSGQTNEKLFF. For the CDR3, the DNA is TGTGCCAGCAGCTCGGGACAGACTAATGAAAAACTGTTTTTT. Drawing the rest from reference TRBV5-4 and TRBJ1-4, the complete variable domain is ETGVTQSPTHLIKTRGQQVTLRCSSQSGHNTVSWYQQALGQGPQFIFQYYREEENGRGNFPPRFSGLQFPNYSSELNVNALELDDSALYLCASSSGQTNEKLFFGSGTQLSVL.

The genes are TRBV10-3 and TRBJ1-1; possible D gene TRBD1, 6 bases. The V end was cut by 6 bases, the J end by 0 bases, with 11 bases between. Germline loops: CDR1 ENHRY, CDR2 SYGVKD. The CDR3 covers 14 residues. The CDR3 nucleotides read TGTGCCATCAGCCTGACAGGCATGAACACTGAAGCTTTCTTT. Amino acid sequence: CAISLTGMNTEAFF.

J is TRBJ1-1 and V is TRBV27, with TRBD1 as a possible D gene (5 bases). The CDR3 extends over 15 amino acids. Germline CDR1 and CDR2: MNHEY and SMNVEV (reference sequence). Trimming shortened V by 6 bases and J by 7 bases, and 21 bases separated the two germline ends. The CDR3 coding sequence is TGTGCCAGCAGCGACGAGACAAGGGGTAGTAGTGAAGCTTTCTTT. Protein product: CASSDETRGSSEAFF.

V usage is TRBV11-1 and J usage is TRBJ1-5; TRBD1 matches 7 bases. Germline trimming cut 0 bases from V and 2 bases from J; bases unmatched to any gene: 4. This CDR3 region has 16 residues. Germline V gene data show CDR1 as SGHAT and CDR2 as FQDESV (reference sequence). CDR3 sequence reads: CASSLATGVGNQPQHF. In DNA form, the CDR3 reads TGTGCCAGCAGCTTAGCTACAGGGGTAGGCAATCAGCCCCAGCATTTT.

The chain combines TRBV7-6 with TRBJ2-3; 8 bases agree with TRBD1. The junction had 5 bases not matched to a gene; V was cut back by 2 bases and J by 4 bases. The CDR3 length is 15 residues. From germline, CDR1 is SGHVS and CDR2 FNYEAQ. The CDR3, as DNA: TGTGCCAGCAGCTTACAGGGGGCTTCGCCAGATACGCAGTATTTT. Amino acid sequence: CASSLQGASPDTQYF.

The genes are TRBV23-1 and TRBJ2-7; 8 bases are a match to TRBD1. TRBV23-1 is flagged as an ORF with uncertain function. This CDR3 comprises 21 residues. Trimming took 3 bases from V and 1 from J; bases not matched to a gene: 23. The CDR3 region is CASSQLKTGALPEDRSYEQYF. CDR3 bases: TGCGCCAGCAGTCAGCTTAAGACAGGGGCCTTGCCGGAAGACCGATCCTACGAGCAGTACTTC.

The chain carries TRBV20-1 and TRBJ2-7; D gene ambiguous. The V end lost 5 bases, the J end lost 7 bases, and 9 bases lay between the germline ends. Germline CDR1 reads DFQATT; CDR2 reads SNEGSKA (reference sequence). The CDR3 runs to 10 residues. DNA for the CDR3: TGCAGTGCTTGGAGAGAAGAGCAGTACTTC. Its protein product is CSAWREEQYF.

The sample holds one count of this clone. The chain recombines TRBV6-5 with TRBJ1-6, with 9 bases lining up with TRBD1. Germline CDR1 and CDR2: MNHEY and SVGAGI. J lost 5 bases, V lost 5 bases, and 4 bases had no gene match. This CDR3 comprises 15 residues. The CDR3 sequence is CASSNRQGDNSPLHF. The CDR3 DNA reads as TGTGCCAGCAGTAATAGACAGGGGGATAATTCACCCCTCCACTTT.

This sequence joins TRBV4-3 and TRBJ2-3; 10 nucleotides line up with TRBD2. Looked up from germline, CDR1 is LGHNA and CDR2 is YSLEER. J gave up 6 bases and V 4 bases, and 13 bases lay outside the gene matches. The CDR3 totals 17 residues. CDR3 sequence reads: CASSPRGQRGGPDTQYF. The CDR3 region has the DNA TGCGCCAGCAGCCCGAGGGGCCAGCGGGGGGGTCCGGATACGCAGTATTTT.